The sequence of this T cell receptor beta chain was determined in a study of healthy donors' naive CD4 and CD8 T cells (dated by TCRdb to between 2014 and 2016). Concerning the study at large: The donors were selected to cover three age groups of six people each (20-25, 40-50 and 60-70 years), had a mean age of 44, and were half female. The study sequenced rearranged TCR alpha and beta chains from naive CD4+ and CD8+ T cells to test how TCR variation relates to lineage commitment. The peripheral blood mononuclear cells came from roughly 19 individuals who were healthy and unrelated. For TCR alpha, a new primer set covering all functional IMGT alpha gene variants was designed, and the rest of the protocol matched the beta-chain workflow. Donors were HLA-typed by sequencing at HLA-A, -B, -C, -DRB1, -DQB1 and -DPB1 using the SBTexcellerator protocol, an ABI3130xl analyzer and SBTengine software.

Deletion took 5 bases off V and 4 bases off J, with a span of 11 bases between the germline ends. Including the terminal cysteine and phenylalanine, the CDR3 comprises 12 residues. Just the 36-base CDR3 DNA is kept, in frame starting at base 1. CDR1 SQVTM and CDR2 ANQGSEA are derived from the germline V gene. The instrument given in TCRdb is 454 GS FLX Titanium. A previously published linear amplification protocol was used to build the TCR libraries, starting from approximately 530 ng of total RNA. Sequencing was performed on the Roche/454 Genome Sequencer with Titanium chemistry. In the paper's pipeline: 78,498 rearranged TCR alpha transcripts were sequenced from five or six of the healthy donors. Duplicate transcripts were dropped, and unique TCR clonotypes were identified by the CDR3 junction according to IMGT nomenclature. Using logistic regression in R 2.13.0, the researchers modeled CD4 versus CD8 status as a function of V and J genes, with an adjustment for donor effects and a Bonferroni correction for multiple testing. TCRdb reran the public reads through fastp at Q25 and MiXCR, keeping productive beta chains. When rows share a CDR3 protein, they turn into one entry using the most common DNA and genes. The V and J calls follow TCRdb's processing rather than the paper's. The sample table shows around 180,000 distinct CDR3 sequences, and around 80% are seen once. Roughly 2.4% of the sample is in the top ten clones.

Cells with a CD4+CD8-CD45RO-CD45RA+ profile were isolated by FACS and defined as naive CD4+ T cells, and those with a CD8+CD4-CD45RA+CD27bright profile were defined as naive CD8+ T cells. Antibodies against CD4 (RPA-T4), CD8 (SK1), CD27 (O323), CD45RA (HI100) and CD45RO (UCHL1) were used for sorting. In the case of this clonotype: There is no known antigen for this receptor. One base away there is no much larger clone; base qualities are not given.

The study at large found these results: The study did not directly address whether homeostatic proliferation of naive T cells might have biased the repertoire. In both chains, CD4+ lineage was associated with a positively charged CDR3 and CD8+ lineage with a negatively charged CDR3. Taken together, V genes, J genes and CDR3 charge appeared to account for 10% to 15% of the variance in CD4/CD8 propensity, acting in a largely additive way. Because alpha and beta chains were sequenced in bulk and could not be paired, the effects of the two chains in combination were not assessed. Most V and J gene segments were reportedly biased between naive CD4+ and CD8+ cells, consistently across donors and independent of HLA genotype.

Recombination joined TRBV29-1 with TRBJ1-2, with no reliable assignment of the D segment. The TCR sequence derives from a pool of human donors in good health; the sample pools cells from several healthy donors. The sample consisted of naive CD4+ and CD8+ T cells sorted from blood, pooled from several donors. The sample's cell subset or site label, decoded: FACS-sorted naive CD4+ (CD45RO-CD45RA+) and naive CD8+ (CD45RA+CD27bright) T cells. The DNA reads as follows: TGCAGCGTTAGAGATTTGGTCTATGGCTACACCTTC. Translated, this is CSVRDLVYGYTF.